This T cell receptor (beta chain) was found in a study of blood T cells in healthy people across ages. CDR3 size: 13 residues. Deletions cut 5 bases from V and 3 bases from J, with 11 bases between. Germline lookup yields CDR1 DFQATT and CDR2 SNEGSKA (reference sequence). Through a sample-barcoded 5' primer and a J-beta primer mix, a second PCR was run for 7 to 11 cycles. Each cDNA molecule carried a tag from a template-switch adaptor that contained 12 random nucleotides. TCRdb called the 5' RACE reads again in MiXCR, with one record for every CDR3 protein. Found here are around 870,000 distinct CDR3 sequences, 25% to 35% of them singletons; the top ten hold approximately 15%.

Sample: blood. The receptor was isolated from an elderly woman in good health. The chain couples TRBV20-1 to TRBJ1-5; weak D call: TRBD1 (5 bases). The CDR3 DNA reads TGCAGTGCTGGAGGACACACCAATCAGCCCCAGCATTTT. Translating gives CSAGGHTNQPQHF.